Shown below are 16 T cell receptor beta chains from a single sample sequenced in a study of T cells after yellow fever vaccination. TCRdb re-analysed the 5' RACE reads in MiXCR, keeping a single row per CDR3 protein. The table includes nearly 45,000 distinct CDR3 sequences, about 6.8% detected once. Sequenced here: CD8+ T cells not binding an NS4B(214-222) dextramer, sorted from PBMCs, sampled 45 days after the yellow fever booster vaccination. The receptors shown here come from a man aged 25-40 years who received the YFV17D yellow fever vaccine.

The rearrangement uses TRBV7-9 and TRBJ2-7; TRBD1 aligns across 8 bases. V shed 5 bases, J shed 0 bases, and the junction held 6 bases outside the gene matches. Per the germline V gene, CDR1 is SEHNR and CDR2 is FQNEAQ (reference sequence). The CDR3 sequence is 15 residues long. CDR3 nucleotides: TGTGCCAGCAGCCGGGACAGGTTTAGCTCCTACGAGCAGTACTTC. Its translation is CASSRDRFSSYEQYF.

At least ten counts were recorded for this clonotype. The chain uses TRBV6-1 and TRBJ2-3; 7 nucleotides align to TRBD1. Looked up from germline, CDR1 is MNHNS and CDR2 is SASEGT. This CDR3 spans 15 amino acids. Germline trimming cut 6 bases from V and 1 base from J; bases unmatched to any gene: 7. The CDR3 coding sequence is TGTGCCAGCAGCTCTGCTCAGGGGGGCACAGATACGCAGTATTTT. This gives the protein CASSSAQGGTDTQYF.

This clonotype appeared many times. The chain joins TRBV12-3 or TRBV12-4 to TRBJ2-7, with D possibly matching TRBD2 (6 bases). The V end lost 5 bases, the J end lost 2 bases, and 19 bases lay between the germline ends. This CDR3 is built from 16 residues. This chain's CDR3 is CASSPYFSGGTYEQYF. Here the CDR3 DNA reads TGTGCCAGCAGTCCCTACTTTAGCGGAGGGACCTACGAGCAGTACTTC.

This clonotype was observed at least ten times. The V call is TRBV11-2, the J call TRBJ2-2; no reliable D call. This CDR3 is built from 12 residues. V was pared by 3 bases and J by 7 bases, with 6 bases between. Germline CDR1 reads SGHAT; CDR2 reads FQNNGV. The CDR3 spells CASSFGDGELFF. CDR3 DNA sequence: TGTGCCAGCAGCTTCGGAGACGGGGAGCTGTTTTTT.

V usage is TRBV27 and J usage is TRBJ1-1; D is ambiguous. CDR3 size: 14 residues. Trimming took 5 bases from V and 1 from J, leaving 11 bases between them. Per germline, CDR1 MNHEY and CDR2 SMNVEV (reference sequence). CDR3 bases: TGTGCCAGCAGTCTGCCCCAGGAGAACACTGAAGCTTTCTTT. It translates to CASSLPQENTEAFF.

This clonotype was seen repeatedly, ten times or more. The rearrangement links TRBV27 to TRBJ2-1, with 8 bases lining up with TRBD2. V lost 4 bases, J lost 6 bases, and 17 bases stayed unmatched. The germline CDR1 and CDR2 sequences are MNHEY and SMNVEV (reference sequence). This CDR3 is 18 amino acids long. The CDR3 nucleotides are TGTGCCAGCAGTTCCCTCCACGCGACACGGGAGGGGTTCAATGAGCAGTTCTTC. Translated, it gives CASSSLHATREGFNEQFF.

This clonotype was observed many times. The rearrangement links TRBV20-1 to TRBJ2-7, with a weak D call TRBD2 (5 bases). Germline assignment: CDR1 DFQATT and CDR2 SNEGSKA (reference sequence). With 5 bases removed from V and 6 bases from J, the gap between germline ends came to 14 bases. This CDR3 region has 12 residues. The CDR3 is CSAGLEGLEQYF. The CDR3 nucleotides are TGCAGTGCTGGCCTAGAGGGCCTCGAGCAGTACTTC.

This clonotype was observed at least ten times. CDR3 bases: TGCGCCAGCAGCCAAGATACCCGGGAGTTCACCGGGGAGCTGTTTTTT. This gives the protein CASSQDTREFTGELFF. The chain combines TRBV4-3 with TRBJ2-2, with D possibly being TRBD2 (6 bases). CDR3 size: 16 residues. Trimming took off 0 bases at V and 4 bases at J, with 12 bases between the two ends. Germline CDR1 LGHNA, CDR2 YSLEER.

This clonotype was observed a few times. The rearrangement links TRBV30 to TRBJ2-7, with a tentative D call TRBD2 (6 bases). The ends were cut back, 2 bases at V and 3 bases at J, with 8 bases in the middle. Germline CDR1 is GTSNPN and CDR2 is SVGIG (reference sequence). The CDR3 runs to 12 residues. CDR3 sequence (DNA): TGTGCCTGGAGTATCGGGGGCTACGAGCAGTACTTC. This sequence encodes CAWSIGGYEQYF. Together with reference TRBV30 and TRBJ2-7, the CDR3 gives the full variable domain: SQTIHQWPATLVQPVGSPLSLECTVEGTSNPNLYWYRQAAGRGLQLLFYSVGIGQISSEVPQNLSASRPQDRQFILSSKKLLLSDSGFYLCAWSIGGYEQYFGPGTRLTVT.

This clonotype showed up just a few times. The CDR3 spells CASSPWWGKETQYF. For the CDR3, the DNA is TGTGCCAGCAGCCCCTGGTGGGGTAAAGAGACCCAGTACTTC. The chain employs TRBV5-8 and TRBJ2-5, with D hard to call. The CDR3 contains 14 residues. Looked up from germline, CDR1 is SGHTS and CDR2 is YDEGEE. V dropped 4 bases and J dropped 3 bases, with 13 bases sitting between them. Full variable domain (outside the CDR3, taken from reference TRBV5-8 and TRBJ2-5): EAGVTQSPTHLIKTRGQQATLRCSPISGHTSVYWYQQALGLGLQFLLWYDEGEERNRGNFPPRFSGRQFPNYSSELNVNALELEDSALYLCASSPWWGKETQYFGPGTRLLVL.

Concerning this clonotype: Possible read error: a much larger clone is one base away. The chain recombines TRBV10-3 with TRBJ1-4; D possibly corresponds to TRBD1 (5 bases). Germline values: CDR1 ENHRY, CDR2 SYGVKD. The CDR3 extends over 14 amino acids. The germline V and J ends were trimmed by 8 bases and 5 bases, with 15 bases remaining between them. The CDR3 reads CAIEGDSVNEKLFF. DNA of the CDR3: TGTGCCATCGAGGGAGACAGCGTGAATGAAAAACTGTTTTTT.

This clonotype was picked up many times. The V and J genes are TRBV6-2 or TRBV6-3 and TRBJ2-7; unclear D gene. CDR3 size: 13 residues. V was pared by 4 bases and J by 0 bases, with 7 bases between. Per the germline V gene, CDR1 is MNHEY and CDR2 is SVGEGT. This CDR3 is CASSSSSSYEQYF. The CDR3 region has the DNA TGTGCCAGCAGTTCCTCGAGCTCCTACGAGCAGTACTTC.

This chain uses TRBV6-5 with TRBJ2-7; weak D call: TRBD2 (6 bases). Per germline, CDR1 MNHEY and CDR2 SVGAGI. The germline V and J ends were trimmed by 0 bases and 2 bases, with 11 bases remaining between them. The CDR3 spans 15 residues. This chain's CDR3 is CASSYSSGRAYEQYF. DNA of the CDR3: TGTGCCAGCAGTTACTCGTCCGGGAGAGCCTACGAGCAGTACTTC.

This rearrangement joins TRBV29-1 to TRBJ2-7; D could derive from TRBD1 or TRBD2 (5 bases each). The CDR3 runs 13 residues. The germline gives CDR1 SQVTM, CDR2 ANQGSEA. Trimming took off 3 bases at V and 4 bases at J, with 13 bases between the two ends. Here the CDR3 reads CSVDLGDHYEQYF. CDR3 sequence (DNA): TGCAGCGTTGATTTGGGGGATCATTACGAGCAGTACTTC.

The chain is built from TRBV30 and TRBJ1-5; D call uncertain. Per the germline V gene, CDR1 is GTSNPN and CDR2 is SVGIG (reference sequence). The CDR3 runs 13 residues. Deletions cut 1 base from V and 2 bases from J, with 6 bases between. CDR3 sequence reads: CAWSGAGNQPQHF. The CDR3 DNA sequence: TGTGCCTGGAGTGGGGCAGGCAATCAGCCCCAGCATTTT.

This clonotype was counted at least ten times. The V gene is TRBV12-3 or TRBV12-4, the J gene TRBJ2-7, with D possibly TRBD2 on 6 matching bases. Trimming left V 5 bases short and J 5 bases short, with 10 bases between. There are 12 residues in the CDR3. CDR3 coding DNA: TGTGCCAGCAGTCAGACTAGAGACGAGCAGTACTTC. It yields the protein CASSQTRDEQYF.